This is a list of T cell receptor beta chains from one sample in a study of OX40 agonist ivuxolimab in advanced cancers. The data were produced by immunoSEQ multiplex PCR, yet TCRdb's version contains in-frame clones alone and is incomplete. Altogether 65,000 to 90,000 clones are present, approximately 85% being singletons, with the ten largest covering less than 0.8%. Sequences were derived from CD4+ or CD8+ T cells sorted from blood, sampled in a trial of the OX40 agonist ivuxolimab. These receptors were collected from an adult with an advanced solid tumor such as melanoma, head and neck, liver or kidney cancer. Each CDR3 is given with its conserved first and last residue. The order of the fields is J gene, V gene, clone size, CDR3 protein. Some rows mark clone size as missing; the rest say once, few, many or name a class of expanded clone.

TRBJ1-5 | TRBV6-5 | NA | CASSYQMGDQPQHF
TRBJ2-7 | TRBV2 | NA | CASSERWGRGAYEQYF
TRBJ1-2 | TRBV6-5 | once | CASSYTQQGRGYTF
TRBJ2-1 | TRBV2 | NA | CASSAPRGTGGEQFF
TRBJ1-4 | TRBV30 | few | CAWNRGANEKLFF
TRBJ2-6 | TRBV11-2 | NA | CASSSQRSGANVLTF
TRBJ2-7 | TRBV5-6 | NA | CASSLRASGGYEQYF
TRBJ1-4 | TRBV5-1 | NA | CASSLRVSAGTNEKLFF
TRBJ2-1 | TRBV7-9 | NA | CASSKGGRELYNEQFF
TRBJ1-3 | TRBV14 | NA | CASTPNHSGNTIYF
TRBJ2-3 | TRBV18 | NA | CASSRASGADTQYF
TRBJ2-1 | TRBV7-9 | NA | CASSLWGNSYNEQFF
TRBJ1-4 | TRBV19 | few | CAVEGGLEEKLFF
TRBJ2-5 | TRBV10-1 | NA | CASTGFDGTLQETQYF
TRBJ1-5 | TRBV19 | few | CASSIRLHNSNQPQHF
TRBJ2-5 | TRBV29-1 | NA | CSVARRGETQYF
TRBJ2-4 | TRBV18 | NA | CASSPLPGPDIQYF
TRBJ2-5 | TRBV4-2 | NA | CASSQDPGNQETQYF
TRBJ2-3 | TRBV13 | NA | CASQRGNTDTQYF
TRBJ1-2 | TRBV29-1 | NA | CSVSAPTNYGYTF
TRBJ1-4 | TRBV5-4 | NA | CASSPEPRNEKLFF
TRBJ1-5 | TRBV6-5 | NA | CASKQTGLSQPQHF
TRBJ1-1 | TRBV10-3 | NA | CAISGAGNMNTEAFF
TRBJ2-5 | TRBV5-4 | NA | CASSWDQETQYF
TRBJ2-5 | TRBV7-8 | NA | CASSLGETGETQYF
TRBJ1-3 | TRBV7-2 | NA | CASSLVGESGNTIYF
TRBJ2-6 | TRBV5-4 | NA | CASSLARGSGANVLTF
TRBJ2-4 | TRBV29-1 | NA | CSVDGVAKNIQYF
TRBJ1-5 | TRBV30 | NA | CAWSVGNLFQPQHF